These 10 T cell receptor beta chains came from one sample sequenced in a study of OX40 agonist ivuxolimab in advanced cancers. Using immunoSEQ multiplex PCR, the repertoire was profiled, and TCRdb retains in-frame clones only, with some absent. The profile shows about 50,000 clones, approximately 95% of them singletons. Material: CD4+ or CD8+ T cells sorted from blood, obtained in a trial of the OX40 agonist ivuxolimab. Receptor source: an adult with an advanced solid tumor such as melanoma, head and neck, liver or kidney cancer.

This CDR3 is CASSRAEMGTPYEQYF. The DNA of the CDR3 is TGCGCCAGCAGCCGGGCAGAAATGGGGACACCTTACGAGCAGTACTTC. This chain uses TRBV4-1 with TRBJ2-7; perhaps TRBD1 as D (6 bases). This CDR3 contains 16 residues. V lost 4 bases and J lost 4, with 20 bases in between. Germline values: CDR1 MGHRA, CDR2 YSYEKL.

The chain uses TRBV5-6 and TRBJ1-5; no clear D. The germline CDR1 and CDR2 sequences are SGHDT and YYEEEE. The ends were cut back, 6 bases at V and 7 bases at J, with 17 bases in the middle. This CDR3 comprises 14 residues. The CDR3 protein is CASTIGARVQPQHF. The CDR3 coding sequence is TGTGCCAGCACCATCGGTGCCCGCGTCCAGCCCCAGCATTTT.

The chain recombines TRBV4-1 with TRBJ2-1; D remains ambiguous. The ends were cut back, 4 bases at V and 4 bases at J, with 8 bases in the middle. This CDR3 has 13 amino acids. Germline-derived CDR1 and CDR2 are MGHRA and YSYEKL. The CDR3 DNA reads as TGCGCCAGCAGCCTCCGAAATTACAATGAGCAGTTCTTC. Amino acids: CASSLRNYNEQFF.

The CDR3 DNA reads as TGTGCCAGCAGCTTGTTGGGAAAAGAGACCCAGTACTTC. Protein: CASSLLGKETQYF. This chain uses TRBV13 with TRBJ2-5; D unresolved. Germline values: CDR1 PRHDT, CDR2 FYEKMQ (reference sequence). V was trimmed by 3 bases and J by 3 bases, leaving 8 bases between them. This CDR3 is 13 amino acids long.

J is TRBJ2-4 and V is TRBV12-2; the DNA was not used to check the table's D call, TRBD2. TRBV12-2 is a pseudogene segment. The CDR3 is made up of 16 amino acids. CDR3 in amino acids: CASRSQGGAAKNIQYF. DNA for the CDR3: TGTGCAAGTCGCTCACAGGGAGGGGCTGCCAAAAACATTCAGTACTTC.

This clone was found once. The CDR3 sequence: CASSLSVTTYSYEQYF. CDR3 nucleotide sequence: TGTGCCAGCAGTTTATCAGTAACAACATACTCCTACGAGCAGTACTTC. The chain joins TRBV28 to TRBJ2-7, with no clear D. CDR3 length: 16 residues. Trimming cost V 1 base and J 0 bases, with 13 bases left between them. Germline lookup yields CDR1 MDHEN and CDR2 SYDVKM.

This rearrangement joins TRBV25-1 to TRBJ1-3; D remains ambiguous. The germline CDR1 and CDR2 sequences are MGHDK and SYGVNS. The V end lost 8 bases, the J end lost 4 bases, and 9 bases lay between the germline ends. The CDR3 has 12 residues. The chain's CDR3 is CASSHSGNTIYF. The DNA for the CDR3 is TGTGCCAGCTCTCACTCGGGAAACACCATATATTTT.

The gene calls are TRBV18 and TRBJ2-1; weak D call: TRBD1 (6 bases). CDR1 is KGHSH and CDR2 is LQKENI in the germline V gene. V lost 3 bases, J lost 3 bases, and 15 bases lay in between. The CDR3 runs to 16 residues. The CDR3 bases are TGTGCCAGCTCACCCGGGACATCGTCCTACTACAATGAGCAGTTCTTC. This encodes CASSPGTSSYYNEQFF.

The chain has TRBV6-1 and TRBJ2-3; 7 bases map to TRBD2. V trimming: 3 bases; J trimming: 0 bases; junction bases outside the gene matches: 3. This CDR3 contains 15 residues. Germline lookup yields CDR1 MNHNS and CDR2 SASEGT. CDR3 loop: CASSELSGSTDTQYF. In nucleotides, the CDR3 is TGTGCCAGCAGTGAGCTTAGCGGGAGCACAGATACGCAGTATTTT.

The sample holds one count of this clone. The CDR3 DNA reads TGTGCCAGCAGTTTTCAAGGGGCCCAACTTGAAGCTTTCTTT. This encodes CASSFQGAQLEAFF. V usage is TRBV28 and J usage is TRBJ1-1, with D maybe TRBD1 (5 bases). V was shortened by 3 bases and J by 7 bases, with 15 bases between the two germline ends. CDR1 is MDHEN, CDR2 SYDVKM, per germline. This CDR3 region has 14 residues.